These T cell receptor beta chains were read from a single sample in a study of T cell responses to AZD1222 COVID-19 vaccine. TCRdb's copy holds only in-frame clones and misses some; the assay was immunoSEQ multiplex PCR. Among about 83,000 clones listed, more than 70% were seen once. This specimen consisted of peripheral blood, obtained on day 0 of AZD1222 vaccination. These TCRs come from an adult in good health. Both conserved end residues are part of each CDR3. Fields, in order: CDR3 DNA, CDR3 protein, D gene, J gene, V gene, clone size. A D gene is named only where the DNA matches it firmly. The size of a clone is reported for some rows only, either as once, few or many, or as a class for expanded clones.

CDR3 DNA: TGTGCCAGCAGTTACTTCGGGACAGGGACCTACAATGAGCAGTTCTTC; CDR3 protein: CASSYFGTGTYNEQFF; D gene: TRBD1; J gene: TRBJ2-1; V gene: TRBV6-2/TRBV6-3; clone size: -
CDR3 DNA: TGTGCCAGCAGCTTAGCGGGGCGGTCTAGAGGCGGAAACACCATATATTTT; CDR3 protein: CASSLAGRSRGGNTIYF; D gene: -; J gene: TRBJ1-3; V gene: TRBV11-2; clone size: once
CDR3 DNA: TGTGCCAGCAGTCCCGGGACAGGAATCTACAATGAGCAGTTCTTC; CDR3 protein: CASSPGTGIYNEQFF; D gene: TRBD1; J gene: TRBJ2-1; V gene: TRBV27; clone size: -
CDR3 DNA: TGTGCCAGCAGCTCCGGGACACCGAATTCACCCCTCCACTTT; CDR3 protein: CASSSGTPNSPLHF; D gene: -; J gene: TRBJ1-6; V gene: TRBV9; clone size: -
CDR3 DNA: TGTGCCAGCAGCCCTTTCGGCGGGCTGGGGTACGAGCAGTACTTC; CDR3 protein: CASSPFGGLGYEQYF; D gene: -; J gene: TRBJ2-7; V gene: TRBV14; clone size: -
CDR3 DNA: TGCGCCAGCAGCCAAGAGGTGGCTGTGAATGAGCAGTTCTTC; CDR3 protein: CASSQEVAVNEQFF; D gene: -; J gene: TRBJ2-1; V gene: TRBV4-3; clone size: -
CDR3 DNA: TGCGCCAGCAGCTTGGGAGGGTTTGGTCAGCCCCAGCATTTT; CDR3 protein: CASSLGGFGQPQHF; D gene: -; J gene: TRBJ1-5; V gene: TRBV5-1; clone size: -
CDR3 DNA: TGCGCCAGCACGGGGAACGGTCACGTAAGTGAAAAACTGTTTTTT; CDR3 protein: CASTGNGHVSEKLFF; D gene: -; J gene: TRBJ1-4; V gene: TRBV10-1; clone size: -
CDR3 DNA: TGTGCCAGCAGCTTAGGCCGCTTCGACAGCAACTATGGCTACACCTTC; CDR3 protein: CASSLGRFDSNYGYTF; D gene: -; J gene: TRBJ1-2; V gene: TRBV7-9; clone size: -
CDR3 DNA: TGCGCCAGCAGCTTCCTGGACGGGGACACAGATACGCAGTATTTT; CDR3 protein: CASSFLDGDTDTQYF; D gene: -; J gene: TRBJ2-3; V gene: TRBV5-1; clone size: -
CDR3 DNA: TGTGCCAGCAGCTTGTCAACCCTAGCTATAGATACGCAGTATTTT; CDR3 protein: CASSLSTLAIDTQYF; D gene: -; J gene: TRBJ2-3; V gene: TRBV7-8; clone size: -
CDR3 DNA: TGTGCCAGCAGCTTGGGGACAGGGAGCTACGAGCAGTACTTC; CDR3 protein: CASSLGTGSYEQYF; D gene: TRBD1; J gene: TRBJ2-7; V gene: TRBV11-2; clone size: -
CDR3 DNA: TGTGCCTGGAGTGTAGGCACAGTCGTTAGGACCCAGTACTTC; CDR3 protein: CAWSVGTVVRTQYF; D gene: -; J gene: TRBJ2-5; V gene: TRBV30; clone size: -